This T cell receptor beta chain was recovered during a study of blood T cell repertoires in COVID-19 (dated by TCRdb to 2018 to 2021). For context, the study as a whole: Samples from collaborators originated in the United States, Italy and Spain and spanned both the acute and convalescent phases of COVID-19. Where available, HLA class I and class II types were taken from metadata supplied by the sample provider and were not determined by assay-based typing. The repertoires were released in a freely available public database intended as a resource for research on the immune response to SARS-CoV-2. A de-identified subject ID, COVID-19 status, age in years and sex were almost always included in the sample metadata. Subjects who had been exposed to COVID-19, were actively infected with it, or had recovered from it provided the deeply sampled blood TCRbeta repertoires that made up the dataset. Samples were obtained from the ongoing ImmuneRACE study (first 160 participants) and from 1,254 subjects provided by 6 global collaborators. The prospective study material was composed of cDNA or gDNA derived from T cells, B-cell-depleted T cells, or PBMCs.

As to this clone: What antigen it recognizes has not been identified. No base quality information exists; no much larger clone differs at one position.

Study-level results and caveats: Clinical and demographic metadata were provided uncurated, with the amount varying by source and participant.

Participants in the prospective study were aged about 18 to 100 years, lived in under 30 United States geographic areas, and enrolled through a virtual design. In the prospective study, participants were assigned to cohorts based on the clinical history participants reported in a screening survey and a study questionnaire. Exposed participants had been in contact, within 2 weeks of entering the study, with a person who had a PCR-confirmed or clinician-diagnosed case of COVID-19. In the prospective study, mobile phlebotomists collected whole blood, serum and a nasopharyngeal or oropharyngeal swab from each participant. Participants in the prospective study had the option to provide additional blood draws and questionnaires over a roughly two-month period. Before DNA extraction, prospective study blood samples were shipped either frozen or at room temperature. The germline ends are 11 bases apart after V is trimmed by 5 bases and J by 0 bases. From its cysteine to its phenylalanine, the CDR3 spans 14 amino acids. This entry keeps only the CDR3 DNA: 42 bases, framed from base 1. CDR1 and CDR2 are drawn from the germline V gene (reference sequence): GTSNPN, SVGIG.

TCRbeta CDR3 regions were amplified from genomic DNA using the immunoSEQ Assay, a bias-controlled multiplex PCR. Per the original workflow: Nucleated cell counts per sample were estimated from amplification of reference gene primers within the assay. To quantify the absolute abundance of each unique TCRbeta CDR3 rearrangement, sequence reads were collapsed and filtered. For each sample, productive Simpson clonality was calculated as the square root of Simpson's diversity index over productive rearrangements. TCRdb took this table from immuneACCESS and kept in-frame rearrangements with V and J called. Such tables lack part of the clones; where checked against another copy, unresolved V genes explain under half of the gap, and the rest is unexplained. V and J calls and clone size are given by that table; D and trimming were obtained from the DNA. The sample profile shows approximately 220,000 clones; about 80% of them were found once. The ten largest make up 3.6% of the sample.

The chain is made from TRBV30 and TRBJ1-5; TRBD1 is a possible D gene, resting on 5 matching bases. The clonotype comes from a woman between 40 and 50 years old who had been exposed to COVID-19. The sample consisted of PBMCs or T cells enriched from blood (not recorded which). This receptor carries the CDR3 CAWSGGDSNQPQHF. Read as DNA, the sequence is TGTGCCTGGTCTGGGGGGGATAGCAATCAGCCCCAGCATTTT.